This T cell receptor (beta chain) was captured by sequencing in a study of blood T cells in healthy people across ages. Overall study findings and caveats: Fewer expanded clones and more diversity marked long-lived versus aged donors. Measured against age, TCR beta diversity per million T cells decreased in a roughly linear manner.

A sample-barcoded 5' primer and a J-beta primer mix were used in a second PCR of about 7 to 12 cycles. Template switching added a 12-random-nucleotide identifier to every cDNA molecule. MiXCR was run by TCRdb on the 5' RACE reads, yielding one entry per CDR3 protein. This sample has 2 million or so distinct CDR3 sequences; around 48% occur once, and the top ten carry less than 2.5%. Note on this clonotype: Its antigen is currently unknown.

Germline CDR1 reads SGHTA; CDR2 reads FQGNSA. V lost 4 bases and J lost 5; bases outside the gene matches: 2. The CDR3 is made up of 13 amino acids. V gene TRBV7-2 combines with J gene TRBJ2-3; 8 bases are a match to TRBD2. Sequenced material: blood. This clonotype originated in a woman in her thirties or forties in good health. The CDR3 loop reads CASSSRGGDTQYF. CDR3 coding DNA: TGTGCCAGCAGCTCTCGGGGGGGAGATACGCAGTATTTT.